This TCR beta chain was identified during a study of T-cell reconstitution after alpha-beta-depleted transplantation in children. The germline gives CDR1 SGHRS, CDR2 YFSETQ. V gave up 0 bases and J gave up 0 bases, with 13 bases separating them. The CDR3 loop spans 17 amino acids. This clonotype showed up many times. The antigen is undetermined. A TCRbeta library incorporating unique molecular identifiers was prepared. TCRdb analysed the PCR reads with MiXCR anew, one entry per CDR3 protein. The sample carries fewer than 350,000 distinct CDR3 sequences, about 7.3% recorded once. Study-wide findings and caveats: After one year, T-cell counts and TCRbeta diversity mostly came from new T cells.

The V gene is TRBV5-1, the J gene TRBJ2-1; the D is unclear. This specimen consisted of peripheral blood, obtained 360 days after TCRalphabeta/CD19-depleted stem cell transplant. This clonotype originated in a female patient aged 2-10 years who had a stem cell transplant for Fanconi anemia, so the T cells may come from the graft donor. This chain's CDR3 is CASSLVAHSASYNEQFF. DNA of the CDR3: TGCGCCAGCAGCTTGGTGGCCCATTCCGCCTCCTACAATGAGCAGTTCTTC.